Presented here are 10 T cell receptor beta chains from one specimen sequenced in a study of T-cell reconstitution after alpha-beta-depleted transplantation in children. TCRbeta library preparation incorporated unique molecular identifiers. A single record per CDR3 protein comes from TCRdb applying MiXCR to the PCR reads. In the table there are over 400,000 distinct CDR3 sequences, 43% of which are singletons. Sequenced here: PBMCs, sampled before TCRalphabeta/CD19-depleted stem cell transplant. The receptors were gathered from a girl aged 2-10 years with aplastic anemia, due to receive a stem cell transplant.

The chain couples TRBV6-1 to TRBJ2-3; 10 bases match TRBD2. This CDR3 region has 16 residues. Germline assignment: CDR1 MNHNS and CDR2 SASEGT. V trimming: 7 bases; J trimming: 1 base; junction bases outside the gene matches: 8. CDR3 loop: CASNPNGLAGTDTQYF. CDR3 in DNA: TGTGCCAGCAACCCCAACGGACTAGCGGGCACAGATACGCAGTATTTT.

This clonotype was detected a few times. The chain employs TRBV20-1 and TRBJ2-3, with D unclear. CDR1 is DFQATT and CDR2 is SNEGSKA in the germline V gene (reference sequence). The CDR3 contains 15 residues. Trimming took off 5 bases at V and 0 bases at J, with 15 bases between the two ends. The CDR3 DNA is TGCAGTGCTCCAAGCAGGCGGTCTAGCACAGATACGCAGTATTTT. As protein: CSAPSRRSSTDTQYF.

The chain joins TRBV29-1 to TRBJ2-1; D gene unclear. This CDR3 contains 10 residues. In germline, CDR1 is SQVTM, CDR2 ANQGSEA. V lost 4 bases and J 9 bases, leaving 7 bases between the germline ends. The CDR3 DNA sequence: TGCAGCGTTGGAGCCCTTGAGCAGTTCTTC. Translated, it gives CSVGALEQFF.

The table lists this clonotype with many counts. This chain joins TRBV10-3 and TRBJ1-1; perhaps TRBD1 as D (6 bases). This CDR3 comprises 14 residues. In germline, CDR1 is ENHRY, CDR2 SYGVKD. V was trimmed by 5 bases and J by 1 base, leaving 11 bases between them. The CDR3 DNA reads as TGTGCCATCAGTAGACAGGTCCAGAACACTGAAGCTTTCTTT. Amino acids: CAISRQVQNTEAFF.

V usage is TRBV4-1 and J usage is TRBJ2-7, with D unclear. CDR1 and CDR2 from the germline V gene are MGHRA and YSYEKL. The CDR3 runs to 15 residues. The germline V and J ends were trimmed by 4 bases and 0 bases, with 13 bases remaining between them. The chain's CDR3 is CASSRNSLGSYEQYF. CDR3 in DNA: TGCGCCAGCAGCCGCAATTCGCTGGGCTCCTACGAGCAGTACTTC.

Only one count was recorded for this clonotype. This chain uses TRBV6-5 with TRBJ1-3, with a possible D match to TRBD1 (5 bases). Germline V gene sequence: CDR1 MNHEY, CDR2 SVGAGI. The CDR3 is made up of 13 amino acids. V dropped 2 bases and J dropped 6 bases, with 8 bases sitting between them. The CDR3 coding sequence is TGTGCCAGCAGTTACGACAGCTTAAACACCATATATTTT. As protein: CASSYDSLNTIYF.

V gene TRBV10-3 combines with J gene TRBJ2-7; TRBD2 is a possible D gene (6 bases). Trimming removed 0 bases from V and 1 base from J, with 13 bases in between. This CDR3 comprises 16 residues. Germline assignment: CDR1 ENHRY and CDR2 SYGVKD. The CDR3 reads CAISESRGGDSYEQYF. CDR3 in DNA: TGTGCCATCAGTGAGTCGAGGGGCGGGGATTCCTACGAGCAGTACTTC.

This clonotype appeared a few times. The CDR3 region is CASSPGRGFSGNTIYF. Written as DNA, the CDR3 is TGTGCCAGCAGCCCAGGACGGGGTTTCTCTGGAAACACCATATATTTT. The chain recombines TRBV11-3 with TRBJ1-3; D gene uncertain. CDR1 SGHNT and CDR2 YENEEA come from the germline V gene. Trimming shortened V by 5 bases and J by 0 bases, and 14 bases separated the two germline ends. CDR3 length: 16 amino acids.

The J gene is TRBJ2-7, the V gene TRBV10-3; 9 bases fit TRBD1. Germline loops: CDR1 ENHRY, CDR2 SYGVKD. This CDR3 region has 14 residues. Trimming removed 10 bases from V and 2 bases from J; junction bases left unmatched: 9. DNA for the CDR3: TGTGCCAGTGTTCCGGGACAGGGAGCCTACGAGCAGTACTTC. Encoded protein: CASVPGQGAYEQYF.

The chain uses TRBV6-5 and TRBJ2-3; maybe TRBD2 (6 bases). The length of the CDR3 is 16 residues. Trimming removed 2 bases from V and 6 bases from J, with 18 bases in between. Germline CDR1 is MNHEY and CDR2 is SVGAGI. CDR3 coding DNA: TGTGCCAGCAGTTACGGCGTTGCGGGGAATGGCGATACGCAGTATTTT. Encoded protein: CASSYGVAGNGDTQYF.